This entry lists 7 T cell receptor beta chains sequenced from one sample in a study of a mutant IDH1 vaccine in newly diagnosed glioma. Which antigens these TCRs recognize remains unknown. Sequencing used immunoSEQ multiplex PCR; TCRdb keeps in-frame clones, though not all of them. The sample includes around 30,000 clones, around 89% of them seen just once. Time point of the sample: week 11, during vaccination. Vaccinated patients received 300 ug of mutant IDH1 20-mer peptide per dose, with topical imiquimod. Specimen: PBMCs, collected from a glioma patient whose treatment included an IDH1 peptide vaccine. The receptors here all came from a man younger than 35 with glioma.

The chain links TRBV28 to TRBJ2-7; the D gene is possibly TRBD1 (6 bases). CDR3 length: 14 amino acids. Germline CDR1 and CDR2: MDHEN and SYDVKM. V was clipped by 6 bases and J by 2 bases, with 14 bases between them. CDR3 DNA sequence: TGTGCCAGCAGGCCCCGACAGGCAGCCTACGAGCAGTACTTC. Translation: CASRPRQAAYEQYF.

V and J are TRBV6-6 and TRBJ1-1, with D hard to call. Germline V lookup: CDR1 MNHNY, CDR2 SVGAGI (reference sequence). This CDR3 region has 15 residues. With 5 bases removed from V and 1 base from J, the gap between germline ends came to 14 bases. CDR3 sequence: CASSREETRNTEAFF. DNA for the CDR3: TGTGCCAGCAGTCGCGAGGAGACGCGGAACACTGAAGCTTTCTTT.

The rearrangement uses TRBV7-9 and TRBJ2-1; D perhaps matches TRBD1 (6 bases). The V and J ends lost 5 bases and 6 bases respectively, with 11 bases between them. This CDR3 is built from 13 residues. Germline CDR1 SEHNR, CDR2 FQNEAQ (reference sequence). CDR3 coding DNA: TGTGCCAGCAGCCGGACAGTCCCCAATGAGCAGTTCTTC. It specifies CASSRTVPNEQFF.

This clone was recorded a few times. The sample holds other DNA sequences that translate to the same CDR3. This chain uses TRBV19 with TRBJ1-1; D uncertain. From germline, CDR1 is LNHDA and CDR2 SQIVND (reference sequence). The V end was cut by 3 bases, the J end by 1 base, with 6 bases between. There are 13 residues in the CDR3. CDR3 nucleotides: TGTGCCAGTAGTATTTCTGCGAACACTGAAGCTTTCTTT. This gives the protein CASSISANTEAFF.

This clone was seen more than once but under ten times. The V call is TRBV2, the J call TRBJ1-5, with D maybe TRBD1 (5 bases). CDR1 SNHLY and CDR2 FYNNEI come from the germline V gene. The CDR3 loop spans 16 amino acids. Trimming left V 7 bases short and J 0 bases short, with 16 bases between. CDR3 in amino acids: CASTLGAIYSNQPQHF. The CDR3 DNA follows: TGTGCCAGCACCCTTGGGGCTATCTATAGCAATCAGCCCCAGCATTTT.

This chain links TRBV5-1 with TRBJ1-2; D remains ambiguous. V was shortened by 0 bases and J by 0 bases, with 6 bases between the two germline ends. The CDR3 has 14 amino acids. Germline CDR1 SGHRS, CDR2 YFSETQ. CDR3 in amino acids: CASSLGSSNYGYTF. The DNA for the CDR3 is TGCGCCAGCAGCTTGGGCAGCTCTAACTATGGCTACACCTTC.

The CDR3 DNA reads as TGTGCCTGGAGTGTGGGACTAGCAACAGATACGCAGTATTTT. As protein: CAWSVGLATDTQYF. This sequence joins TRBV30 and TRBJ2-3; 9 positions agree with TRBD2. Germline V gene sequence: CDR1 GTSNPN, CDR2 SVGIG (reference sequence). V lost 0 bases to trimming and J lost 3 bases; unmatched junction nucleotides: 1. The CDR3 runs to 14 residues.